The present T cell receptor (beta chain) was sequenced within a study of cytomegalovirus exposure and HLA in healthy donors. Study overall: Ancestry clustering placed 81% of under 450 genotyped donors in the Caucasian-associated cluster.

Germline CDR1 and CDR2: SGHTA and FQGNSA. J was trimmed by 11 bases and V by 1 base; bases with no gene match: 16. The CDR3 consists of 16 residues. Study outcomes and limitations: According to the study, roughly 160 TCR beta chains were cytomegalovirus-associated.

Remarks on this clone: Its antigen is undetermined.

As for the donors, each was a healthy bone marrow donor. 13 Jbeta primers and 60 Vbeta primers were used for the PCR. Profiled with immunoSEQ multiplex PCR; TCRdb holds only in-frame clones, not every one. Altogether 150,000 to 200,000 clones are present, more than 75% being singletons, with the ten largest covering about 0.36%. Sequenced input: PBMCs. The source of this sequence is a male donor in good health and CMV-seropositive. The chain links TRBV7-2 to TRBJ1-2, with 7 bases lining up with TRBD1. CDR3 sequence reads: CASSLGDRQNLMGYTF. For the CDR3, the DNA is TGTGCCAGCAGCTTAGGGGACAGACAAAATCTTATGGGGTACACCTTC.